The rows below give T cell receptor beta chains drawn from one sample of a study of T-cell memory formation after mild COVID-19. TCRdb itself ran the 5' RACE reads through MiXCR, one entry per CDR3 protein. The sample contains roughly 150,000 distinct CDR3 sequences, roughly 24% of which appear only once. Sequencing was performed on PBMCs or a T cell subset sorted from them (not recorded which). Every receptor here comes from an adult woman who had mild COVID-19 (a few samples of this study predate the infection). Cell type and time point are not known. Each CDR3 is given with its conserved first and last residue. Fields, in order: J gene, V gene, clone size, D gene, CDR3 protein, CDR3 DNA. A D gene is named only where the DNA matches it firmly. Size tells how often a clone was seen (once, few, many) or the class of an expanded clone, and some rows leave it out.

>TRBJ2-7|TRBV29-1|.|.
CSVESRAIHYEQYF
TGCAGCGTTGAGTCCCGGGCCATTCACTACGAGCAGTACTTC
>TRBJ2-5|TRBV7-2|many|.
CASSLMGGAETQYF
TGTGCCAGCAGCTTAATGGGGGGCGCGGAGACCCAGTACTTC
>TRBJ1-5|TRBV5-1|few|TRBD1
CASSLATGGNQPQHF
TGCGCCAGCAGCTTGGCGACAGGGGGTAATCAGCCCCAGCATTTT
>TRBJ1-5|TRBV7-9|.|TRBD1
CASSSRGQGWDQPQHF
TGTGCCAGCAGCTCCCGGGGACAGGGATGGGATCAGCCCCAGCATTTT
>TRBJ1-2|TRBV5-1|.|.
CASSPPGDGYTF
TGCGCCAGCAGCCCGCCAGGAGATGGCTACACCTTC
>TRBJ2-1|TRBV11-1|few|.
CASWGPEIDEQFF
TGTGCCAGCTGGGGGCCGGAGATAGATGAGCAGTTCTTC
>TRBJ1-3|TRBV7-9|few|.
CASSSGTVTSGNTIYF
TGTGCCAGCAGCTCCGGGACCGTTACTTCTGGAAACACCATATATTTT
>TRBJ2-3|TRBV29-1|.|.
CSVTGNALSGDTQYF
TGCAGCGTTACGGGAAACGCCCTCTCGGGAGATACGCAGTATTTT
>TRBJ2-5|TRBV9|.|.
CASSVDSGETQYF
TGTGCCAGCAGCGTAGATAGTGGGGAGACCCAGTACTTC
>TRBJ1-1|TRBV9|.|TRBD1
CASSVLTTGAGTEAFF
TGTGCCAGCAGCGTGCTTACTACAGGGGCTGGCACTGAAGCTTTCTTT
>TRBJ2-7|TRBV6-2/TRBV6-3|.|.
CASSYGPSVDEQYF
TGTGCCAGCAGTTACGGACCCTCTGTGGACGAGCAGTACTTC
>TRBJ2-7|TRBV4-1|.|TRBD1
CASSQDYRGEQYF
TGCGCCAGCAGCCAAGACTACAGGGGCGAGCAGTACTTC
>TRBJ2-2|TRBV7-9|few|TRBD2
CASSHPGGEYTGELFF
TGTGCCAGCAGCCATCCGGGGGGGGAGTACACCGGGGAGCTGTTTTTT
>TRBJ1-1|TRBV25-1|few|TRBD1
CASSDRGLSAEAFF
TGTGCCAGCAGTGACAGGGGGCTGTCAGCTGAAGCTTTCTTT
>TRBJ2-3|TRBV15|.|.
CATSREAADTQYF
TGTGCCACCAGCAGAGAGGCGGCAGATACGCAGTATTTT
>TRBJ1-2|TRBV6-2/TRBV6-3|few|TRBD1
CASWDREVQRSSYGYTF
TGTGCCAGTTGGGACAGGGAAGTCCAAAGATCGAGCTATGGCTACACCTTC
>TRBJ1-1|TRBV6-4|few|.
CASSDAGNTEAFF
TGTGCCAGCAGTGACGCAGGGAACACTGAAGCTTTCTTT
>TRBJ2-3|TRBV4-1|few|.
CASSQDRVGTQYF
TGCGCCAGCAGCCAAGATAGAGTGGGTACGCAGTATTTT
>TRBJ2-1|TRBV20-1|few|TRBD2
CSARVIAGSYNEQFF
TGCAGTGCTAGAGTAATAGCGGGCTCCTACAATGAGCAGTTCTTC
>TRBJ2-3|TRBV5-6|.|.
CASSSTIRDSNTDTQYF
TGTGCCAGCAGCTCCACCATTCGTGACTCCAACACAGATACGCAGTATTTT
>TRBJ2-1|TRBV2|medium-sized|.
CASSEATRVSYNEQFF
TGTGCCAGCAGTGAAGCGACAAGGGTCTCCTACAATGAGCAGTTCTTC
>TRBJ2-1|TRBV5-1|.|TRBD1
CASSFGTGFYNEQFF
TGCGCCAGCAGCTTCGGGACAGGGTTCTACAATGAGCAGTTCTTC
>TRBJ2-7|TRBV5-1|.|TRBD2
CASSRQKKREENEQYF
TGCGCCAGCAGCCGACAGAAGAAGCGGGAGGAGAACGAGCAGTACTTC
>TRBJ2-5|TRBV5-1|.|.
CASNRQYQETQYF
TGCGCCAGCAACCGTCAGTACCAAGAGACCCAGTACTTC
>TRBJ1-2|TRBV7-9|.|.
CASSSLYRDGYTF
TGTGCCAGCAGCTCACTCTACCGAGATGGCTACACCTTC
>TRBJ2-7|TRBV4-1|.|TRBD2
CASSQVGTSVSYEQYF
TGCGCCAGCAGCCAAGTCGGGACTAGCGTTTCCTACGAGCAGTACTTC
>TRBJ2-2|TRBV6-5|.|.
CASSPDEGSGELFF
TGTGCCAGCAGCCCGGACGAGGGGTCCGGGGAGCTGTTTTTT
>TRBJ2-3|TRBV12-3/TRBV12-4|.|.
CASSLVHERTDTQYF
TGTGCCAGCAGCCTAGTCCATGAACGGACAGATACGCAGTATTTT
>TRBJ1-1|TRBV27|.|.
CASSYQRGSTEAFF
TGTGCCAGCAGTTACCAACGGGGGAGCACTGAAGCTTTCTTT
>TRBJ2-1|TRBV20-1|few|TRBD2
CSARPLAGRWIF
TGCAGTGCCCGCCCACTAGCGGGGAGGTGGATCTTC
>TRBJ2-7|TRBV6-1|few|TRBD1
CASRPRQGSYEQYF
TGTGCCAGCAGGCCTAGACAGGGCTCCTACGAGCAGTACTTC
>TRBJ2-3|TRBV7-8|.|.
CASSFGSSPTDTQYF
TGTGCCAGCAGCTTCGGGAGTTCTCCAACAGATACGCAGTATTTT
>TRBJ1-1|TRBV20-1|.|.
CSAISYRDEAFF
TGCAGTGCTATCTCTTACAGGGATGAAGCTTTCTTT
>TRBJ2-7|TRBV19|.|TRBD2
CASSEELAGGPGSYEQYF
TGTGCCAGTAGTGAAGAACTAGCGGGGGGGCCGGGATCCTACGAGCAGTACTTC
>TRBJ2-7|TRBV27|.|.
CASAETGSYEQYF
TGTGCCAGCGCGGAGACAGGCTCCTACGAGCAGTACTTC
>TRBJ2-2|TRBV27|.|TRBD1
CASSFLPGDSNTGELFF
TGTGCCAGCAGTTTCCTGCCAGGGGACAGTAACACCGGGGAGCTGTTTTTT
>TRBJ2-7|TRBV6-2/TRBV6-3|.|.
CASSYFGSYEQYF
TGTGCCAGCAGTTATTTTGGCTCCTACGAGCAGTACTTC
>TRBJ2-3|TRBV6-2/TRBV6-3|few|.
CASSYSEEPTDTQYF
TGTGCCAGCAGTTACTCGGAGGAGCCCACAGATACGCAGTATTTT
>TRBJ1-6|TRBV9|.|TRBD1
CASSPGTGSYSPLHF
TGTGCCAGCAGCCCCGGGACAGGGAGTTATTCACCCCTCCACTTT
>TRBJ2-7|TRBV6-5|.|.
CASSPGWNYEQYF
TGTGCCAGCAGCCCCGGTTGGAATTACGAGCAGTACTTC
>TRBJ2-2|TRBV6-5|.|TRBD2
CASSYSLASGSGAGELFF
TGTGCCAGCAGTTACTCCCTGGCTAGCGGGAGCGGGGCCGGGGAGCTGTTTTTT
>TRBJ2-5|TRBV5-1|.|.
CATAHGPVGELETQYF
TGCGCCACTGCGCATGGCCCGGTGGGGGAATTAGAGACCCAGTACTTC
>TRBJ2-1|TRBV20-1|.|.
CSASVITNNEQFF
TGCAGTGCTAGCGTGATAACTAACAATGAGCAGTTCTTC
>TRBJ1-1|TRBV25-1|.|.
CATRPGNTEAFF
TGTGCCACCCGTCCGGGGAACACTGAAGCTTTCTTT
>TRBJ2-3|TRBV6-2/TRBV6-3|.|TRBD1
CASSPYAGTDSTDTQYF
TGTGCCAGCAGTCCATACGCCGGGACAGACAGCACAGATACGCAGTATTTT
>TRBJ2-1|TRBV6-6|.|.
CASSYLGTTYNEQFF
TGTGCCAGCAGTTACCTAGGGACGACTTACAATGAGCAGTTCTTC
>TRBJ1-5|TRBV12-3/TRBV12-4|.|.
CASSLVGVGVQPQHF
TGTGCCAGCAGTTTAGTAGGGGTAGGGGTTCAGCCCCAGCATTTT
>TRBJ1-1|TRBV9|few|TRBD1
CASSPYGQGDTEAFF
TGTGCCAGCAGCCCCTACGGACAGGGCGACACTGAAGCTTTCTTT
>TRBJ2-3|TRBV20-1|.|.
CSAHPRGGPDTQYF
TGCAGTGCCCATCCCCGAGGGGGGCCAGATACGCAGTATTTT
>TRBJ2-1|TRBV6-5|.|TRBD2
CASSYSRPSGSEQFF
TGTGCCAGCAGTTACTCGAGGCCTAGCGGGAGTGAACAGTTCTTC
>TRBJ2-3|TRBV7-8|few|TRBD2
CASSHLGLADTQYF
TGTGCCAGCAGCCATCTTGGACTAGCAGATACGCAGTATTTT